These 32 T cell receptor beta chains came from one sample sequenced in a study of blood T cell repertoires in COVID-19. Profiling relied on immunoSEQ multiplex PCR, and the TCRdb table lists in-frame clones only, not all of them. The table lists about 230,000 clones, 83% of them singletons. What was sequenced was peripheral blood. Receptor source: a woman in her sixties or seventies with active or convalescent COVID-19.

J is TRBJ2-1 and V is TRBV2; 7 nucleotides line up with TRBD1. The V and J ends lost 6 bases and 3 bases, in that order; junction bases with no gene match: 14. Germline loops: CDR1 SNHLY, CDR2 FYNNEI. This CDR3 is built from 17 residues. CDR3 region: CASRGTSTGMIYNEQFF. CDR3 nucleotides: TGTGCCAGCAGAGGTACCTCGACAGGGATGATCTACAATGAGCAGTTCTTC. The variable domain in full, completed from reference TRBV2 and TRBJ2-1, reads EPEVTQTPSHQVTQMGQEVILRCVPISNHLYFYWYRQILGQKVEFLVSFYNNEISEKSEIFDDQFSVERPDGSNFTLKIRSTKLEDSAMYFCASRGTSTGMIYNEQFFGPGTRLTVL.

This chain uses TRBV5-8 with TRBJ2-7; 8 bases align to TRBD2. V lost 4 bases and J lost 3; bases outside the gene matches: 9. The CDR3 is made up of 15 amino acids. The germline V gene has CDR1 SGHTS and CDR2 YDEGEE. DNA of the CDR3: TGTGCCAGCAGCCGCTCCGTCGGGGGGGGCTACGAGCAGTACTTC. Translated: CASSRSVGGGYEQYF.

CDR3 nucleotide sequence: TGTGCCAGCAGCGCGGCTAGCGGCACAGATACGCAGTATTTT. Encoded protein: CASSAASGTDTQYF. The rearrangement joins TRBV9 to TRBJ2-3; a possible D gene is TRBD2 (6 bases). Trimming cost V 3 bases and J 1 base, with 9 bases left between them. This CDR3 has 14 residues. CDR1 is SGDLS, CDR2 YYNGEE, per germline.

J is TRBJ1-2 and V is TRBV15; TRBD1 matches at 8 bases. CDR3 size: 17 residues. V dropped 3 bases and J dropped 3; count of bases not matched to a gene: 12. Germline values: CDR1 LNHNV, CDR2 YYDKDF (reference sequence). CDR3 coding DNA: TGTGCCACCAGCAGCACGCTACATAACAGGGGGGACTATGGCTACACCTTC. Amino acid sequence: CATSSTLHNRGDYGYTF.

A word on this clone: The junction and the germline gene differ at one end; a read error may be behind it. V gene TRBV6-5 combines with J gene TRBJ1-1, with 8 bases aligning to TRBD1. The CDR3 runs 12 residues. Germline CDR1 MNHEY, CDR2 SVGAGI. The CDR3 DNA follows: TGTGCCGGCAGGGGGCAGGACACTGAAGCTTTCTTT. It encodes CAGRGQDTEAFF.

This chain connects TRBV27 to TRBJ2-3; 11 nucleotides line up with TRBD2. Germline V gene data show CDR1 as MNHEY and CDR2 as SMNVEV (reference sequence). Trimming cost V 5 bases and J 1 base; bases outside gene matches: 5. The CDR3 has 16 residues. This chain's CDR3 is CASSHRTSGRTDTQYF. The DNA of the CDR3 is TGTGCCAGCAGTCACCGGACTAGCGGGCGCACAGATACGCAGTATTTT.

The chain employs TRBV11-2 and TRBJ2-5; 12 bases match TRBD2. With 5 bases clipped from V and 7 bases from J, the junction kept 8 bases outside the gene matches. CDR1 is SGHAT and CDR2 is FQNNGV in the germline V gene. The CDR3 is 15 amino acids. CDR3 amino acids: CASSLLAGGDVTQYF. The CDR3 nucleotides read TGTGCCAGCAGCCTCCTAGCGGGGGGGGACGTGACCCAGTACTTC.

With regard to this clone: Compared with germline, one end of the junction differs, possibly owing to a read error. The rearrangement uses TRBV7-7 and TRBJ2-2, with TRBD2 identical over 7 bases. This CDR3 is 16 amino acids long. Per germline, CDR1 SSHAT and CDR2 FNYEAQ (reference sequence). CDR3 amino acids: CASSFGQRENTGELFF. The DNA for the CDR3 is TGTGCTAGCAGCTTTGGCCAGCGGGAGAACACCGGGGAGCTGTTTTTT.

This chain uses TRBV11-2 with TRBJ1-1; D gene unclear. Trimming stripped 1 base from V and 2 bases from J, with 8 bases between. The CDR3 is 14 residues long. Germline-derived CDR1 and CDR2 are SGHAT and FQNNGV. The CDR3 loop reads CASSLGQINTEAFF. The CDR3 DNA sequence: TGTGCCAGCAGCTTAGGCCAGATCAACACTGAAGCTTTCTTT. Based on the CDR3 plus reference TRBV11-2 and TRBJ1-1, the full variable domain is EAGVAQSPRYKIIEKRQSVAFWCNPISGHATLYWYQQILGQGPKLLIQFQNNGVVDDSQLPKDRFSAERLKGVDSTLKIQPAKLEDSAVYLCASSLGQINTEAFFGQGTRLTVV.

CDR3 sequence: CATQRGGVTGELFF. Written as DNA, the CDR3 is TGTGCCACCCAGAGAGGGGGCGTCACCGGGGAGCTGTTTTTT. The chain links TRBV7-9 to TRBJ2-2; TRBD1 matches at 7 bases. Germline V lookup: CDR1 SEHNR, CDR2 FQNEAQ (reference sequence). The CDR3 totals 14 residues. V was clipped by 10 bases and J by 4 bases; unmatched bases: 9.

This clone turned up a few times. The chain carries TRBV12-3 or TRBV12-4 and TRBJ1-1, with no clear D. The CDR3 extends over 13 amino acids. V lost 3 bases, J lost 6 bases, and 11 bases lay in between. For the CDR3, the DNA is TGTGCCAGCAGTTTGACGGGGTGGCCTGAAGCTTTCTTT. It specifies CASSLTGWPEAFF.

V and J are TRBV28 and TRBJ1-2; no clear D. The V gene's germline CDR1 is MDHEN and CDR2 SYDVKM. V was trimmed by 4 bases and J by 8 bases, leaving 11 bases between them. This CDR3 is built from 12 residues. DNA for the CDR3: TGTGCCAGCAGTTCCAGGCCTAACGGCTACACCTTC. Translated: CASSSRPNGYTF.

This chain links TRBV28 with TRBJ1-2; D is possibly TRBD1 (6 bases). This CDR3 has 16 residues. The germline V gene encodes CDR1 MDHEN and CDR2 SYDVKM. V lost 5 bases to trimming and J lost 2 bases, with 18 bases between them. The CDR3 here is CASSDPPAGANYGYTF. In DNA, the CDR3 is TGTGCCAGCAGTGACCCACCGGCAGGGGCGAACTATGGCTACACCTTC.

The CDR3: CASSPSGLPGGYTF. CDR3 in DNA: TGTGCCAGCAGCCCTTCCGGGTTACCGGGGGGCTACACCTTC. The chain carries TRBV13 and TRBJ1-2; D unresolved. The CDR3 is 14 amino acids. The ends were cut back, 5 bases at V and 8 bases at J, with 18 bases in the middle. Germline V gene lookup returns CDR1 PRHDT and CDR2 FYEKMQ (reference sequence).

This clone has a handful of counts. The chain employs TRBV7-9 and TRBJ1-5, with 9 bases identical to TRBD1. The CDR3 has 16 residues. The V gene's germline CDR1 is SEHNR and CDR2 FQNEAQ (reference sequence). The junction had 12 bases not matched to a gene; V was cut back by 1 base and J by 11 bases. CDR3 amino acids: CASSLGGGQGYEAQHF. DNA of the CDR3: TGTGCCAGCAGCTTAGGAGGAGGACAGGGGTACGAGGCCCAGCATTTT.

The rearrangement links TRBV5-4 to TRBJ2-7; TRBD1 matches 10 bases. V was pared by 3 bases and J by 3 bases, with 9 bases of the junction left unmatched. Germline V gene lookup returns CDR1 SGHNT and CDR2 YYREEE (reference sequence). The CDR3 is 16 amino acids. This CDR3 is CASSSGGDRGFYEQYF. CDR3 nucleotides: TGTGCCAGCAGCTCGGGGGGGGACAGGGGATTCTACGAGCAGTACTTC. The full variable domain, with the rest looked up from reference TRBV5-4 and TRBJ2-7, is ETGVTQSPTHLIKTRGQQVTLRCSSQSGHNTVSWYQQALGQGPQFIFQYYREEENGRGNFPPRFSGLQFPNYSSELNVNALELDDSALYLCASSSGGDRGFYEQYFGPGTRLTVT.

The chain links TRBV2 to TRBJ1-1; no firm D call. V was shortened by 5 bases and J by 1 base, with 14 bases between the two germline ends. CDR1 and CDR2 from the germline V gene are SNHLY and FYNNEI. The CDR3 has 15 residues. CDR3 bases: TGTGCCAGCAGTTACACCCCCCTCCCGAACACTGAAGCTTTCTTT. Protein: CASSYTPLPNTEAFF.

The chain employs TRBV7-9 and TRBJ1-1; 7 bases are a match to TRBD1. The CDR3 has 14 residues. Looked up from germline, CDR1 is SEHNR and CDR2 is FQNEAQ (reference sequence). V dropped 1 base and J dropped 4; count of bases not matched to a gene: 3. This chain's CDR3 is CASSLEGAITEAFF. The CDR3 region has the DNA TGTGCCAGCAGCTTAGAGGGGGCGATCACTGAAGCTTTCTTT.

This chain connects TRBV5-1 to TRBJ2-3, with 8 bases identical to TRBD2. The CDR3 has 15 amino acids. CDR1 SGHRS and CDR2 YFSETQ come from the germline V gene. Trimming removed 0 bases from V and 2 bases from J; junction bases left unmatched: 2. CDR3 coding DNA: TGCGCCAGCAGCTTGGTAGCGGGGAACACAGATACGCAGTATTTT. Protein product: CASSLVAGNTDTQYF.

In its sample, this clone was seen once. The chain employs TRBV19 and TRBJ2-6; D may be TRBD2 (5 bases). The length of the CDR3 is 18 residues. The germline V and J ends were trimmed by 4 bases and 0 bases, with 16 bases remaining between them. The germline CDR1 and CDR2 sequences are LNHDA and SQIVND (reference sequence). Written as DNA, the CDR3 is TGTGCCAGTAGTACCCCTAGATTCCGGGACTCTGGGGCCAACGTCCTGACTTTC. Its protein is CASSTPRFRDSGANVLTF.

The chain couples TRBV12-3 or TRBV12-4 to TRBJ2-7; maybe TRBD1 (6 bases). Trimming left V 0 bases short and J 9 bases short, with 12 bases between. CDR3 length: 13 amino acids. CDR3 nucleotides: TGTGCCAGCAGTTTAGCCCCAGGGGCCGGGCAGTACTTC. Amino acid sequence: CASSLAPGAGQYF.

The gene calls are TRBV5-1 and TRBJ2-4; a possible D gene is TRBD1 (5 bases). Germline CDR1 is SGHRS and CDR2 is YFSETQ. Trimming left V 4 bases short and J 8 bases short, with 10 bases between. The CDR3 runs 12 residues. The CDR3 DNA reads TGCGCCAGCAGCGCCTGGGGCGACATTCAGTACTTC. It encodes CASSAWGDIQYF.

This clone was recorded only once. CDR3 loop: CASTKGTSGIYEQYF. The CDR3 bases are TGTGCCAGCACCAAAGGGACTAGCGGAATTTACGAGCAGTACTTC. The chain has TRBV6-5 and TRBJ2-7; 11 bases align to TRBD2. Trimming cost V 7 bases and J 4 bases; bases outside gene matches: 9. This CDR3 has 15 residues. Germline V CDR1 and CDR2: MNHEY, SVGAGI.

This rearrangement joins TRBV5-3 to TRBJ2-7, with D hard to call. TRBV5-3 is annotated as an ORF whose role is uncertain. Trimming took off 7 bases at V and 3 bases at J, with 20 bases between the two ends. The CDR3 contains 15 residues. The CDR3 DNA sequence: TGTGCCAGACCCCCTGTAAGACGGAGTGGCTACGAGCAGTACTTC. Amino acid sequence: CARPPVRRSGYEQYF.

The J gene is TRBJ1-2, the V gene TRBV12-3 or TRBV12-4, with 7 bases matching TRBD1. V shed 8 bases and J 3 bases; nucleotides not matched to a gene: 6. The CDR3 loop spans 13 amino acids. CDR3 in amino acids: CASGYTGDYGYTF. The CDR3 nucleotides are TGTGCCAGCGGCTATACAGGGGACTATGGCTACACCTTC.

J is TRBJ1-1 and V is TRBV28; possibly TRBD1 for D (6 bases). V was cut by 7 bases and J by 1 base, with 16 bases left in between. Germline V gene data show CDR1 as MDHEN and CDR2 as SYDVKM. The CDR3 is 15 residues long. The CDR3 reads CASTRGGSQNTEAFF. Here the CDR3 DNA reads TGTGCCAGCACCAGGGGTGGCAGCCAGAACACTGAAGCTTTCTTT.

V gene TRBV5-1 combines with J gene TRBJ2-7, with 15 bases fitting TRBD2. With 4 bases clipped from V and 2 bases from J, the junction kept 4 bases outside the gene matches. The CDR3 runs 16 residues. CDR1 is SGHRS, CDR2 YFSETQ, per germline. The CDR3 nucleotides read TGCGCCAGCAGCCCACGGACTAGCGGGGGGGCCTACGAGCAGTACTTC. Translating it yields CASSPRTSGGAYEQYF.

The V call is TRBV5-1, the J call TRBJ2-3; TRBD2 agrees at 11 bases. Looked up from germline, CDR1 is SGHRS and CDR2 is YFSETQ. The CDR3 covers 18 residues. V lost 2 bases, J lost 3 bases, and 11 bases stayed unmatched. This CDR3 is CASSLGSGGTSGTDTQYF. CDR3 nucleotides: TGCGCCAGCAGCTTAGGATCCGGCGGGACTAGCGGAACAGATACGCAGTATTTT.

This clone was seen a single time. This chain links TRBV7-8 with TRBJ2-2; D may be TRBD1 (6 bases). Trimming shortened V by 4 bases and J by 6 bases, and 9 bases separated the two germline ends. Germline CDR1 reads SGHVS; CDR2 reads FQNEAQ. This CDR3 is built from 13 residues. CDR3 residues: CASSSQGPGELFF. The DNA of the CDR3 is TGTGCCAGCAGCTCACAGGGACCCGGGGAGCTGTTTTTT.

This clone was found once. V and J are TRBV18 and TRBJ1-2, with 12 nucleotides matching TRBD1. V lost 6 bases to trimming and J lost 4 bases; unmatched junction nucleotides: 6. CDR1 KGHSH and CDR2 LQKENI come from the germline V gene. The CDR3 runs to 15 residues. This CDR3 is CASSEGTGGFYGYTF. DNA of the CDR3: TGTGCCAGCTCCGAGGGGACAGGGGGCTTCTATGGCTACACCTTC.

This chain links TRBV6-2 or TRBV6-3 with TRBJ1-1; D gene uncertain. V lost 6 bases, J lost 6 bases, and 11 bases lay in between. This CDR3 has 12 residues. Germline values: CDR1 MNHEY, CDR2 SVGEGT. The CDR3 DNA sequence: TGTGCCAGCAGCGAACAGTCAGCTGAAGCTTTCTTT. Amino acid sequence: CASSEQSAEAFF.

The chain employs TRBV7-2 and TRBJ2-1, with TRBD2 matching 9 bases. The CDR3 is 14 amino acids. Trimming took 7 bases from V and 2 from J; bases not matched to a gene: 3. Germline V CDR1 and CDR2: SGHTA, FQGNSA. The CDR3 region is CASTKRGAYNEQFF. The CDR3 DNA is TGTGCCAGCACGAAGCGGGGGGCCTACAATGAGCAGTTCTTC.